This T cell receptor beta chain was observed in a study of T cells in Graves' hyperthyroidism and ophthalmopathy. General observations from the study: In validation, the model predicted ophthalmopathy. These predictions came a median approximately 5.9 months before onset. In blood, most of the thyroid clonotypes expanded above 0.001 were also present.

About this clonotype itself: Its antigen remains unknown.

The TCR beta CDR3 regions underwent amplification using RNA transcripts as the source. A set of HTBI primers served as the primers for a first-round RT-PCR of the TCR CDR3. TCRdb redid the calling of the multiplex PCR reads with MiXCR, one entry per CDR3 protein. The table includes some 360,000 distinct CDR3 sequences, about 14% detected once. Material: blood. The sequence derives from a woman aged 55-75 years with Graves' hyperthyroidism.

The CDR3 sequence is CASSPGTKGYEQYF. In DNA, the CDR3 is TGTGCCAGTAGTCCAGGGACGAAAGGCTACGAGCAGTACTTC. The chain joins TRBV19 to TRBJ2-7; D is tentatively TRBD1 or TRBD2 (5 bases each). CDR1 and CDR2 (germline): LNHDA, SQIVND (reference sequence). The ends were cut back, 5 bases at V and 3 bases at J, with 14 bases in the middle. This CDR3 has 14 residues.